This T cell receptor beta chain was documented in a study of human T cells and chemical hapten exposure. In the original analysis: From roughly 23,000 to 700,000 TCRs were found per sample, with a median of 95,638. TCRdb recomputed calls from the RACE reads with MiXCR, one row per CDR3 protein. TCRdb, rather than the study authors, made the V and J calls. The top ten clones hold around 1.8% of a sample with some 52,000 distinct CDR3 sequences, roughly 11% of them seen once. As to time point: patch test 1, 2 weeks after DPC sensitization. Sample treatment: therapeutic diphenylcyclopropenone sensitization with weekly scalp DPC. Unfractionated whole blood yielded total RNA. The V gene lost 3 bases and the J gene lost 1 base, with 10 bases spanning the gap. Germline-derived CDR1 and CDR2 are PRHDT and FYEKMQ (reference sequence). The CDR3 covers 14 residues. This clonotype was found many times.

The source of this sequence is a woman between 35 and 50 years old with alopecia areata. Some clones in this sample may be carry-over from other donors' samples. The specimen was whole blood, collected in connection with sensitization to the hapten diphenylcyclopropenone (DPC). The rearrangement uses TRBV13 and TRBJ2-7, with D uncertain. The CDR3 DNA sequence: TGTGCCAGCAGCTTTGTTGGAGAATCCTACGAGCAGTACTTC. It encodes CASSFVGESYEQYF.